The rows below give T cell receptor beta chains drawn from one sample of a study of T cell repertoires in cytomegalovirus infection. One entry per CDR3 protein results from TCRdb running MiXCR on the reads. The sample records about 470,000 distinct CDR3 sequences, about 42% being singletons. No cognate antigen is known for these TCRs. The sequencing here drew on cultured PBMCs, taken from culture after CMV antigen stimulation. The source is a human donor in good health (CMV status not recorded). Some clones in this sample may be carry-over from other donors' samples. Each CDR3 is given with its conserved first and last residue. A D gene is named only where the DNA matches it firmly. Only some rows state a clone size, as once, few, many or a class for expanded clones.

TRBJ2-2 TRBV2 - - TGTGCCAGCAGGAGGGGGGAAACCGGGGAGCTGTTTTTT CASRRGETGELFF
TRBJ1-2 TRBV28 - - TGTGCCAGCAGTTTAGCCGGGGGCGATCTCGGTGGCTACACCTTC CASSLAGGDLGGYTF
TRBJ1-4 TRBV6-5 - - TGTGCCAGCAGTTACTCGACCAGGGTGGAAAAACTGTTTTTT CASSYSTRVEKLFF
TRBJ2-2 TRBV20-1 - TRBD1 TGCAGTGCTGCCAGACAGGGGTCGGTTACCGGGGAGCTGTTTTTT CSAARQGSVTGELFF
TRBJ2-4 TRBV12-3/TRBV12-4 - TRBD1 TGTGCCAGCAGTTTCGACAGGGGAAACATTCAGTACTTC CASSFDRGNIQYF
TRBJ2-2 TRBV5-4 few - TGTGCCAGCAGCATGGGACTCGGGGAGCTGTTTTTT CASSMGLGELFF
TRBJ2-7 TRBV5-1 - TRBD1 TGCGCCAGCCGTCAACAGGGGTCCATCGAGCAGTACTTC CASRQQGSIEQYF
TRBJ2-7 TRBV12-3/TRBV12-4 - TRBD1 TGTGCCAGCAGTTTAGCCGGGACAGTAGTCGAGCAGTACTTC CASSLAGTVVEQYF
TRBJ2-3 TRBV7-8 many - TGTGCCAGCAGCTCCAGGGGGGGCACAGATACGCAGTATTTT CASSSRGGTDTQYF
TRBJ2-4 TRBV7-1 - - TGTGCCAGCAGCCGCCCGACAGGCCAAAAAAACATTCAGTACTTC CASSRPTGQKNIQYF
TRBJ2-5 TRBV12-3/TRBV12-4 - - TGTGCCAGCAGATTTTTAGGCCGAGAGACCCAGTACTTC CASRFLGRETQYF
TRBJ2-1 TRBV2 - - TGTGCCAGCAGTGGGGGGTTTGGAGGATACAATGAGCAGTTCTTC CASSGGFGGYNEQFF
TRBJ1-6 TRBV10-3 - - TGTGCCATCAGCCAAGGGCTAAGCTCCTATAATTCACCCCTCCACTTT CAISQGLSSYNSPLHF
TRBJ1-2 TRBV7-9 - - TGTGCCAGCGCACAGGGATGGATATATGGCTACACCTTC CASAQGWIYGYTF
TRBJ2-5 TRBV7-2 - - TGTGCCAGCAGCAACCCGCCCGGGCTGGGTGAGACCCAGTACTTC CASSNPPGLGETQYF
TRBJ1-1 TRBV4-1 - - TGCGCCAGCAGCCAAGAGACTGAAGCTTTCTTT CASSQETEAFF
TRBJ2-3 TRBV4-3 - - TGCGCCAGCAGCCAGGCGGACCTTCAAGAAGATACGCAGTATTTT CASSQADLQEDTQYF
TRBJ2-1 TRBV6-5 - - TGTGCCAGTTGGGACCCCTCGTGGCAGTTCTTC CASWDPSWQFF
TRBJ2-7 TRBV5-1 - - TGCGCCAGCAGCTTGGCGGGGGCCTACGGGGACGAGCAGTACTTC CASSLAGAYGDEQYF
TRBJ2-1 TRBV19 few TRBD2 TGTGCCAGTAGTATCCGTAGCGGGGGGTTTAATGAGCAGTTCTTC CASSIRSGGFNEQFF
TRBJ2-7 TRBV28 - - TGTGCCAGCAGCCCCCTTTTTTACGAGCAGTACTTC CASSPLFYEQYF
TRBJ2-7 TRBV28 few TRBD1 TGTGCCAGCAGTTTAAGGCGGCAGGGGGCATACGAGCAGTACTTC CASSLRRQGAYEQYF
TRBJ2-7 TRBV7-4 few - TGTGCCAGCACCCGGGACGACACCTACGAGCAGTACTTC CASTRDDTYEQYF
TRBJ2-6 TRBV5-1 - - TGCGCCAGCGATCGTGGCTCTGGGGCCAACGTCCTGACTTTC CASDRGSGANVLTF
TRBJ1-1 TRBV11-2 - - TGTGCCAGCAGCTCGTTTAGGGGGGTTGAAGCTTTCTTT CASSSFRGVEAFF
TRBJ1-1 TRBV7-2 - - TGTGCCAGCAGCCAGGGGTATCCGAACACTGAAGCTTTCTTT CASSQGYPNTEAFF
TRBJ2-3 TRBV2 few - TGTGCCAGCAGTGAGTGGATATCCACAGATACGCAGTATTTT CASSEWISTDTQYF
TRBJ1-3 TRBV28 - TRBD1 TGTGCCAGCAGTCAGCTGGACAGGGCTGGAAACACCATATATTTT CASSQLDRAGNTIYF
TRBJ2-1 TRBV5-1 - TRBD2 TGCGCCAGCAAGCGGCGGGGGGGATCCTACAATGAGCAGTTCTTC CASKRRGGSYNEQFF
TRBJ2-7 TRBV7-6 - - TGTGCCATCCGGGGAGGAGAGCAGTACTTC CAIRGGEQYF
TRBJ2-3 TRBV12-3/TRBV12-4 - TRBD1 TGTGCCAGCAGTGCCCACAGGGGATTCACAGATACGCAGTATTTT CASSAHRGFTDTQYF
TRBJ2-3 TRBV19 few - TGTGCCAGTAACAGGGCACATTGGGACACCCTCACAGATACGCAGTATTTT CASNRAHWDTLTDTQYF
TRBJ1-5 TRBV5-4 - - TGTGCCAGCAGCTTGGGGGGGGAGATACAGCACCAGCCCCAGCATTTT CASSLGGEIQHQPQHF
TRBJ2-1 TRBV10-1 few TRBD2 TGCGCCAGCAGTGATTCCGGACTAGCGGGTATGGGAAATGAGCAGTTCTTC CASSDSGLAGMGNEQFF
TRBJ2-7 TRBV7-2 few TRBD2 TGTGCCAGCAGCTTATTCGGGAGGGGTGAGCAGTACTTC CASSLFGRGEQYF
TRBJ1-2 TRBV2 - - TGTGCCAGCAGTGCTACCGACAGTAACTATGGCTACACCTTC CASSATDSNYGYTF
TRBJ2-4 TRBV19 - - TGTGCCAGTAGCCTAGGCAGGGGTGGAGACATTCAGTACTTC CASSLGRGGDIQYF
TRBJ1-4 TRBV20-1 - - TGCAGTGCGCCGATTGGGGTTGCTAATGAAAAACTGTTTTTT CSAPIGVANEKLFF
TRBJ2-1 TRBV20-1 - TRBD1 TGCAGTGCTAACGGACTGGACAGGGGGCATAAAGAGCAGTTCTTC CSANGLDRGHKEQFF
TRBJ1-2 TRBV7-6 - - TGTGCCAGCAGTTCGGAGCAAGGTGGCTACACCTTC CASSSEQGGYTF
TRBJ1-6 TRBV7-4 once - TGTGCCAGTCGGCCCGGGGGGTATTCACCCCTCCACTTT CASRPGGYSPLHF
TRBJ2-3 TRBV7-8 - - TGTGCCAGCAGCCCGATGCGCCTGGGGGGAGATACGCAGTATTTT CASSPMRLGGDTQYF
TRBJ1-1 TRBV7-9 - - TGTGCCAGCAGCTTATACCGGGGTTCCACTGAAGCTTTCTTT CASSLYRGSTEAFF
TRBJ1-2 TRBV11-1 - TRBD1 TGTGCCAGCAGCCGGAACAGGGGGACTAACTATGGCTACACCTTC CASSRNRGTNYGYTF
TRBJ2-5 TRBV6-1 - - TGTGCCAGCAGTGTACCCGCAGGGTTTATCGAGACCCAGTACTTC CASSVPAGFIETQYF
TRBJ1-6 TRBV7-2 - TRBD1 TGTGCCAGCAGCTTGTTACAGGGGGCGGATTCACCCCTCCACTTT CASSLLQGADSPLHF
TRBJ2-1 TRBV7-8 - TRBD2 TGTGCCAGCAGCTTAGCGAAATCCCCCACTAGCGGGAGGCTCGATGAGCAGTTCTTC CASSLAKSPTSGRLDEQFF
TRBJ2-1 TRBV7-2 few - TGTGCCAGCAGCTTAGCGGTACCAGGGGCCTACAATGAGCAGTTCTTC CASSLAVPGAYNEQFF
TRBJ2-1 TRBV20-1 - TRBD1 TGCAGTGCTAGAACATTCTCCGGGACAGGGGCCTACAATGAGCAGTTCTTC CSARTFSGTGAYNEQFF
TRBJ2-6 TRBV6-8 - TRBD2 TGTGCCAGCAGCCCTACTAGCGCGGGGGCCAACGTCCTGACTTTC CASSPTSAGANVLTF
TRBJ1-4 TRBV27 many - TGTGCCAGCAGCCAGGGTATTCCTCAGATCTTTAATGAAAAACTGTTTTTT CASSQGIPQIFNEKLFF
TRBJ2-7 TRBV12-3/TRBV12-4 few - TGTGCCAGCAGTTCCGACTTGAGCTCCTACGAGCAGTACTTC CASSSDLSSYEQYF
TRBJ1-2 TRBV7-8 - - TGTGCCAGCAGCTCCATTGGGTCAGGACGATATGGCTACACCTTC CASSSIGSGRYGYTF
TRBJ2-1 TRBV28 - TRBD2 TGTGCCGCCGGGCTAGCGGGGAGCTCCTACAATGAGCAGTTCTTC CAAGLAGSSYNEQFF
TRBJ2-1 TRBV28 - - TGTGCCAGCAGGTCGTCCTTCACAGGGGGGGTCTACAATGAGCAGTTCTTC CASRSSFTGGVYNEQFF
TRBJ1-2 TRBV7-2 - - TGTGCCAGCAGCTTTCCCAGCGGACAGCGAATTAACTATGGTTACACCTTC CASSFPSGQRINYGYTF
TRBJ1-5 TRBV7-2 - - TGTGCCAGCAGCCTGTTTCTCCCGGGCGGAAACAGTGTCCAGCATTTT CASSLFLPGGNSVQHF
TRBJ2-7 TRBV7-9 - TRBD2 TGTGCCAGCAGCTTAAACACGCCGGGACTAGCGGGAGATCTGCAGTACTTC CASSLNTPGLAGDLQYF